Each of the 25 T cell receptor beta chains below was sequenced from the same sample in a study of Graves' ophthalmopathy and Graves' hyperthyroidism. RNA transcripts provided the template for amplifying TCR beta CDR3 regions. First-round RT-PCR with HTBI primers preceded a second-round multiplex PCR. In TCRdb, the multiplex PCR reads were re-called with MiXCR into one record per CDR3 protein. The sample contains around 1.1 million distinct CDR3 sequences, 35% to 40% of which appear only once. Sample: peripheral blood or thyroid tissue (not recorded which). Receptors originate from an adult man with Graves' hyperthyroidism.

This clonotype was picked up many times. The chain recombines TRBV12-3 or TRBV12-4 with TRBJ2-7; 7 nucleotides line up with TRBD1. The V segment lost 6 bases and the J segment 4 bases; nucleotides outside the gene matches: 9. This CDR3 contains 14 residues. CDR3 sequence: CASSAVQGRYEQYF. The CDR3 nucleotides read TGTGCCAGCAGCGCGGTACAGGGGCGGTACGAGCAGTACTTC.

This clonotype was counted at least ten times. This rearrangement joins TRBV7-2 to TRBJ2-2; 9 bases fit TRBD2. CDR1 is SGHTA and CDR2 is FQGNSA in the germline V gene. V dropped 0 bases and J dropped 4; count of bases not matched to a gene: 0. The CDR3 length is 15 residues. This CDR3 is CASSLALAGTGELFF. The CDR3 nucleotides read TGTGCCAGCAGCTTAGCACTAGCGGGCACCGGGGAGCTGTTTTTT.

In its sample, this clonotype was seen a few times. J is TRBJ2-7 and V is TRBV7-9; 10 nucleotides agree with TRBD2. The end of the DNA is better explained by TRBJ2-1, so the J call may be wrong. There are 15 residues in the CDR3. Looked up from germline, CDR1 is SEHNR and CDR2 is FQNEAQ (reference sequence). CDR3 protein: CASSLSSGGYNEQFF. CDR3 bases: TGTGCCAGCAGCTTATCTAGCGGGGGCTACAATGAGCAGTTCTTC.

Comments on this clonotype: A read error may explain this, as a much larger clone is one base away. The chain couples TRBV7-6 to TRBJ2-7, with 10 positions matching TRBD1. The CDR3 loop spans 15 amino acids. Germline V gene lookup returns CDR1 SGHVS and CDR2 FNYEAQ. With V trimmed by 5 bases and J by 9 bases, 13 bases remained unmatched. CDR3 in amino acids: CASSQGQGRKRGQYF. CDR3 sequence (DNA): TGTGCCAGCAGCCAGGGACAGGGGAGGAAACGGGGGCAGTACTTC.

This clonotype was counted ten times or more. This chain connects TRBV2 to TRBJ2-5; D ambiguous. Germline CDR1 reads SNHLY; CDR2 reads FYNNEI. V was cut by 2 bases and J by 1 base, with 5 bases left in between. The CDR3 has 13 amino acids. The CDR3 reads CASSERIQETQYF. In DNA, the CDR3 is TGTGCCAGCAGTGAACGAATCCAAGAGACCCAGTACTTC. The full variable domain, completed using reference TRBV2 and TRBJ2-5, is EPEVTQTPSHQVTQMGQEVILRCVPISNHLYFYWYRQILGQKVEFLVSFYNNEISEKSEIFDDQFSVERPDGSNFTLKIRSTKLEDSAMYFCASSERIQETQYFGPGTRLLVL.

The table lists this clonotype with a few counts. The rearrangement links TRBV10-3 to TRBJ2-3; 13 bases match TRBD2. The germline V gene has CDR1 ENHRY and CDR2 SYGVKD. With V trimmed by 4 bases and J by 2 bases, 6 bases remained unmatched. This CDR3 comprises 17 residues. DNA of the CDR3: TGTGCCATCAGTGGACTAGCGGGAGGACATAACACAGATACGCAGTATTTT. Protein: CAISGLAGGHNTDTQYF.

This clonotype was picked up a small number of times. The J gene is TRBJ2-7, the V gene TRBV5-5; D possibly corresponds to TRBD1 (5 bases). Germline V gives CDR1 SGHKS, CDR2 YYEKEE (reference sequence). The CDR3 is made up of 13 amino acids. The V end lost 4 bases, the J end lost 3 bases, and 11 bases lay between the germline ends. This CDR3 is CASSHDRDYEQYF. The CDR3 DNA reads as TGTGCCAGCAGCCACGACAGAGACTACGAGCAGTACTTC.

Concerning this clonotype itself: Given a much more abundant clone one base away, this may be a read error. The CDR3 protein is CASSQTSGRPNEQYF. The CDR3, as DNA: TGTGCCAGCAGCCAGACTAGCGGCCGCCCCAACGAGCAGTACTTC. The chain uses TRBV7-6 and TRBJ2-7; 9 bases agree with TRBD2. V was clipped by 5 bases and J by 5 bases; unmatched bases: 10. From germline, CDR1 is SGHVS and CDR2 FNYEAQ. The CDR3 is 15 residues long. Full variable domain (remainder filled in from reference TRBV7-6 and TRBJ2-7): GAGVSQSPRYKVTKRGQDVALRCDPISGHVSLYWYRQALGQGPEFLTYFNYEAQQDKSGLPNDRFSAERPEGSISTLTIQRTEQRDSAMYRCASSQTSGRPNEQYFGPGTRLTVT.

As concerns this clonotype: A much bigger clone sits one base away, suggesting this may be a read error. The V call is TRBV29-1, the J call TRBJ2-5; 9 bases align to TRBD2. CDR3 size: 14 residues. CDR1 is SQVTM, CDR2 ANQGSEA, per germline. The CDR3 DNA follows: TGCAGCGCTGAAACTAGCGGGTCGCAAGAGACCCAGTACTTC. It yields the protein CSAETSGSQETQYF.

This clonotype was observed many times. The rearrangement joins TRBV14 to TRBJ1-1; the D is unclear. This CDR3 spans 17 amino acids. The V end was cut by 2 bases, the J end by 2 bases, with 18 bases between. CDR1 and CDR2 (germline): SGHDN, FVKESK. CDR3 in DNA: TGTGCCAGCAGCCAATTTGGAAACAGAAGAACCAACACTGAAGCTTTCTTT. Amino acid sequence: CASSQFGNRRTNTEAFF.

The chain carries TRBV30 and TRBJ1-1, with TRBD1 as a possible D gene (6 bases). Germline CDR1 GTSNPN, CDR2 SVGIG (reference sequence). The CDR3 extends over 12 amino acids. Trimming left V 8 bases short and J 6 bases short, with 16 bases between. The CDR3: CAGRQVAAEAFF. CDR3 coding DNA: TGTGCCGGACGACAGGTTGCCGCTGAAGCTTTCTTT.

This clonotype was counted many times. The V call is TRBV20-1, the J call TRBJ2-5, with TRBD1 matching over 9 bases. CDR3 size: 16 residues. V shed 2 bases, J shed 5 bases, and the junction held 12 bases outside the gene matches. CDR1 DFQATT and CDR2 SNEGSKA come from the germline V gene (reference sequence). The DNA for the CDR3 is TGCAGTGCTAGATTATTTCCGGGACAGGGAATGGAGACCCAGTACTTC. Its translation is CSARLFPGQGMETQYF.

This chain links TRBV4-1 with TRBJ1-4; TRBD1 aligns across 9 bases. The length of the CDR3 is 16 residues. The V and J ends lost 6 bases and 2 bases, in that order; junction bases with no gene match: 7. Germline lookup yields CDR1 MGHRA and CDR2 YSYEKL. The CDR3 bases are TGCGCCAGCAGGCGGCAACAGGGGGCGACTAATGAAAAACTGTTTTTT. Translating gives CASRRQQGATNEKLFF.

This clonotype has only a few counts. The chain employs TRBV2 and TRBJ1-4; perhaps TRBD1 as D (6 bases). The CDR3 runs to 15 residues. Trimming pared 6 bases from V and 7 bases from J, leaving 18 bases between. Germline V CDR1 and CDR2: SNHLY, FYNNEI. The CDR3 protein is CASSLNSRGGEKLFF. CDR3 DNA sequence: TGTGCCAGCAGCCTCAACTCCCGAGGGGGTGAAAAACTGTTTTTT.

In its sample, this clonotype was seen many times. The chain links TRBV25-1 to TRBJ2-5; D is perhaps TRBD1 (6 bases). The CDR3 length is 15 residues. Trimming pared 1 base from V and 5 bases from J, leaving 14 bases between. Germline V CDR1 and CDR2: MGHDK, SYGVNS. The chain's CDR3 is CASSESGHNKETQYF. The CDR3 nucleotides are TGTGCCAGCAGTGAATCGGGACATAATAAGGAGACCCAGTACTTC.

The chain carries TRBV3-1 and TRBJ1-4, with D possibly matching TRBD1 (5 bases). Per the germline V gene, CDR1 is LGHDT and CDR2 is YNNKEL (reference sequence). The CDR3 loop spans 14 amino acids. V was trimmed by 6 bases and J by 8 bases, leaving 16 bases between them. The CDR3 DNA follows: TGTGCCAGCAGGGGGACCTCGCTAAACGAAAAACTGTTTTTT. As protein: CASRGTSLNEKLFF.

The chain recombines TRBV15 with TRBJ1-2; D gene uncertain. This CDR3 spans 14 amino acids. Germline CDR1 and CDR2: LNHNV and YYDKDF (reference sequence). The ends were cut back, 0 bases at V and 5 bases at J, with 10 bases in the middle. The CDR3 reads CATSREDLGYGYTF. The CDR3 DNA is TGTGCCACCAGCAGAGAGGACTTAGGTTATGGCTACACCTTC.

This clonotype was counted ten times or more. The chain recombines TRBV7-9 with TRBJ1-6, with D possibly matching TRBD1 (5 bases). CDR1 is SEHNR and CDR2 is FQNEAQ in the germline V gene (reference sequence). This CDR3 region has 15 residues. V lost 6 bases, J lost 8 bases, and 17 bases lay in between. CDR3 DNA sequence: TGTGCCAGCAGAGGTGTGGGGACGGAGTATTCACCCCTCCACTTT. It specifies CASRGVGTEYSPLHF.

Only a few counts were recorded for this clonotype. The V and J genes are TRBV3-1 and TRBJ1-5, with D unresolved. Germline V gene data show CDR1 as LGHDT and CDR2 as YNNKEL (reference sequence). The V end lost 1 base, the J end lost 10 bases, and 8 bases lay between the germline ends. The CDR3 totals 12 residues. CDR3 in DNA: TGTGCCAGCAGCCAAGCGGGGAACCCCCAGCATTTT. Its protein is CASSQAGNPQHF.

The chain uses TRBV6-5 and TRBJ1-2; tentative D call: TRBD1 (5 bases). Germline lookup yields CDR1 MNHEY and CDR2 SVGAGI. V was clipped by 5 bases and J by 6 bases, with 13 bases between them. CDR3 size: 13 residues. CDR3 in DNA: TGTGCCAGCAGTGACGACAGATGGCATGGCTACACCTTC. Encoded protein: CASSDDRWHGYTF.

This clonotype was seen only a few times. This chain uses TRBV12-3 or TRBV12-4 with TRBJ1-5, with TRBD1 as a possible D gene (5 bases). With 5 bases removed from V and 3 bases from J, the gap between germline ends came to 11 bases. CDR3 length equals 14 residues. This CDR3 is CASSIRGFNQPQHF. CDR3 nucleotides: TGTGCCAGCAGTATTCGGGGCTTCAATCAGCCCCAGCATTTT.

This clonotype was observed a handful of times. The chain combines TRBV4-2 with TRBJ2-7, with a weak D call TRBD1 (6 bases). CDR3 length: 15 amino acids. Looked up from germline, CDR1 is LGHNA and CDR2 is YNFKEQ. V lost 3 bases and J 1 base, leaving 13 bases between the germline ends. Here the CDR3 DNA reads TGTGCCAGCAGCCAGGGCACAGGGACGTCCTACGAGCAGTACTTC. Amino acids: CASSQGTGTSYEQYF.

This clonotype was seen repeatedly, ten times or more. The chain recombines TRBV7-9 with TRBJ2-7; D perhaps matches TRBD1 (5 bases). V was shortened by 4 bases and J by 6 bases, with 7 bases between the two germline ends. The CDR3 covers 11 residues. CDR1 is SEHNR and CDR2 is FQNEAQ in the germline V gene (reference sequence). The CDR3 region is CASSSQGEQYF. The CDR3 coding sequence is TGTGCCAGCAGCTCCCAGGGCGAGCAGTACTTC.

CDR3 sequence: CASSQAGNPPTYEQYF. The CDR3 DNA is TGTGCCAGCAGCCAAGCGGGGAATCCCCCCACCTACGAGCAGTACTTC. This chain links TRBV14 with TRBJ2-7; possible D gene TRBD2, 5 bases. The CDR3 loop spans 16 amino acids. Germline CDR1 reads SGHDN; CDR2 reads FVKESK. Trimming stripped 1 base from V and 2 bases from J, with 15 bases between.

The chain recombines TRBV2 with TRBJ2-7, with D tentatively TRBD1 (6 bases). In germline, CDR1 is SNHLY, CDR2 FYNNEI. The V end was cut by 5 bases, the J end by 9 bases, with 14 bases between. There are 12 residues in the CDR3. The CDR3 DNA reads as TGTGCCAGCAGTTTCCAGGGGAATTGGCAGTACTTC. Protein sequence: CASSFQGNWQYF.